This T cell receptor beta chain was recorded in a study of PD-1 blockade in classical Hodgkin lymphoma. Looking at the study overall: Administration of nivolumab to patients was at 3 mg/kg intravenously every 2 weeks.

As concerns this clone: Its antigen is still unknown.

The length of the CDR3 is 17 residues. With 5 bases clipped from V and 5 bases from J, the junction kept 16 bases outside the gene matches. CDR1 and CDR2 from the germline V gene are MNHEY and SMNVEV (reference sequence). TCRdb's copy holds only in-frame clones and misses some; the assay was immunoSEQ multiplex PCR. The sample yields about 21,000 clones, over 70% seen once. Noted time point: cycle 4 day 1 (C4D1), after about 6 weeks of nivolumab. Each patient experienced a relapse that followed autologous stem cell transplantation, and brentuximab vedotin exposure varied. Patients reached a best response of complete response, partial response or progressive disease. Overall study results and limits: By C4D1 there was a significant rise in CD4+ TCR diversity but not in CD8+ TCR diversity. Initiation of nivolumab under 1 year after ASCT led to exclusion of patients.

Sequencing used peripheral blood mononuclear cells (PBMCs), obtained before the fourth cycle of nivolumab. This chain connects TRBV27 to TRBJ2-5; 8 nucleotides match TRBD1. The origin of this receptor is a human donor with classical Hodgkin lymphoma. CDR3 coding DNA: TGTGCCAGCAGTAGGCCCCTGGGTGCAGGGGGCAGGGAGACCCAGTACTTC. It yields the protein CASSRPLGAGGRETQYF.